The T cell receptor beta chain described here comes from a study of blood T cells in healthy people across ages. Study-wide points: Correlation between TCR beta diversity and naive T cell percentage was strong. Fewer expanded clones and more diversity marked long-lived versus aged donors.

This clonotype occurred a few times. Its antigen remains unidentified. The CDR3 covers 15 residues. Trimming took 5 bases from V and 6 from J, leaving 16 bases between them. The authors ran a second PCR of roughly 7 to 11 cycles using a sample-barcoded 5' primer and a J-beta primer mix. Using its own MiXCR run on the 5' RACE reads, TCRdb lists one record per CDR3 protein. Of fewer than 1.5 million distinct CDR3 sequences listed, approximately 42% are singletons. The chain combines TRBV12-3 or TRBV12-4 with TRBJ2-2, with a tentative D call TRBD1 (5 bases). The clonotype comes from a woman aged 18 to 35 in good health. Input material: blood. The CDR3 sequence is CASSVTGGWAGELFF. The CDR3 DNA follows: TGTGCCAGCAGTGTAACAGGCGGTTGGGCCGGGGAGCTGTTTTTT.